Each of the 23 T cell receptor beta chains below was sequenced from the same sample in a study of cytomegalovirus exposure and HLA in healthy donors. This PCR relied on a set of 60 Vbeta primers and 13 Jbeta primers. Here immunoSEQ multiplex PCR was the method, and the copy in TCRdb shows in-frame clones only, minus some. Here the sample spans under 200,000 clones, 68% being singletons. Sequencing was done on a sample of PBMCs. All receptors come from a man aged 50 or older in good health and CMV-seronegative.

V gene TRBV2 combines with J gene TRBJ1-2; possibly TRBD1 for D (6 bases). V was cut by 7 bases and J by 7 bases, with 22 bases left in between. CDR1 and CDR2 (germline): SNHLY, FYNNEI. The CDR3 runs to 15 residues. Here the CDR3 reads CASTAVGRGSGGYTF. The CDR3 DNA follows: TGTGCCAGCACCGCGGTGGGAAGGGGGTCTGGTGGCTACACCTTC.

This chain joins TRBV29-1 and TRBJ1-1; the D is unclear. Germline CDR1 SQVTM, CDR2 ANQGSEA. This CDR3 is 12 amino acids long. Trimming took 7 bases from V and 0 from J, leaving 9 bases between them. The CDR3 sequence: CSGRILNTEAFF. CDR3 nucleotides: TGCAGCGGGCGGATCTTGAACACTGAAGCTTTCTTT.

This clone was counted between two and nine times. The gene calls are TRBV6-5 and TRBJ2-1, with a possible D match to TRBD1 (7 bases). Looked up from germline, CDR1 is MNHEY and CDR2 is SVGAGI. This CDR3 contains 14 residues. The ends were cut back, 2 bases at V and 8 bases at J, with 13 bases in the middle. The CDR3 spells CASSYQGGVYEQFF. The CDR3 coding sequence is TGTGCCAGCAGTTACCAGGGGGGTGTCTATGAGCAGTTCTTC.

This clone was seen a few times. The chain is built from TRBV12-5 and TRBJ2-1; TRBD2 matches 14 bases. Trimming took 3 bases from V and 4 from J; bases not matched to a gene: 5. CDR3 size: 17 residues. Germline CDR1 is LGHNT and CDR2 is FRNRAP. CDR3 DNA: TGTGCTAGTGGTTTATCGACTAGCGGGGGGGCTTACAATGAGCAGTTCTTC. Protein product: CASGLSTSGGAYNEQFF.

This clone has more than one count but fewer than ten. The chain has TRBV5-1 and TRBJ2-7; a weak D match, TRBD1 (6 bases). Germline CDR1 is SGHRS and CDR2 is YFSETQ. Trimming removed 6 bases from V and 1 base from J, with 11 bases in between. CDR3 length: 13 amino acids. The CDR3 DNA follows: TGCGCCAGCAACCCGGACAGTTCCTACGAGCAGTACTTC. This sequence encodes CASNPDSSYEQYF.

The table lists this clone with a few counts. The V gene is TRBV28, the J gene TRBJ2-5; TRBD2 matches 12 bases. The CDR3 loop spans 15 amino acids. Losses at the gene ends were 6 bases for V and 7 bases for J; bases not matched to a gene: 9. Germline values: CDR1 MDHEN, CDR2 SYDVKM. The CDR3 loop is CASRKTSGGPGTQYF. The CDR3 DNA is TGTGCCAGCAGAAAGACTAGCGGGGGTCCCGGGACCCAGTACTTC.

With regard to this clone: Additional DNA sequences in this sample encode the identical CDR3. The chain uses TRBV5-1 and TRBJ2-3; D gene unclear. The CDR3 has 12 residues. Trimming pared 1 base from V and 5 bases from J, leaving 5 bases between. Germline CDR1 is SGHRS and CDR2 is YFSETQ. The DNA for the CDR3 is TGCGCCAGCAGCTTGCCGGGAGATACGCAGTATTTT. This encodes CASSLPGDTQYF.

The V gene is TRBV28, the J gene TRBJ1-5; TRBD1 agrees at 9 bases. Germline V gene lookup returns CDR1 MDHEN and CDR2 SYDVKM. Trimming cost V 6 bases and J 2 bases; bases outside gene matches: 11. The CDR3 totals 17 residues. The CDR3 DNA reads TGTGCCAGCAGCCTCTGGCGACAGGGGGGTGGCAATCAGCCCCAGCATTTT. Amino acid sequence: CASSLWRQGGGNQPQHF.

The gene calls are TRBV10-1 and TRBJ2-7; the match to TRBD2 covers 7 bases. Losses at the gene ends were 2 bases for V and 4 bases for J; bases not matched to a gene: 8. Germline CDR1 and CDR2: WNHNN and SYGVQD (reference sequence). The CDR3 length is 15 residues. CDR3 sequence reads: CASSETSVGQYEQYF. The CDR3 DNA sequence: TGCGCCAGCAGTGAGACTAGCGTCGGACAATACGAGCAGTACTTC.

This clone has a single count. V usage is TRBV13 and J usage is TRBJ2-7; 11 bases are shared with TRBD1. With 5 bases clipped from V and 3 bases from J, the junction kept 9 bases outside the gene matches. Germline assignment: CDR1 PRHDT and CDR2 FYEKMQ (reference sequence). CDR3 length equals 16 residues. The CDR3: CASSQGTGGMSYEQYF. The CDR3 DNA follows: TGTGCCAGCAGCCAGGGGACAGGGGGAATGAGCTACGAGCAGTACTTC. The full variable domain, completed using reference TRBV13 and TRBJ2-7, is AAGVIQSPRHLIKEKRETATLKCYPIPRHDTVYWYQQGPGQDPQFLISFYEKMQSDKGSIPDRFSAQQFSDYHSELNMSSLELGDSALYFCASSQGTGGMSYEQYFGPGTRLTVT.

The V and J genes are TRBV2 and TRBJ2-4; tentatively, D is TRBD2 (6 bases). Looked up from germline, CDR1 is SNHLY and CDR2 is FYNNEI. Trimming took off 6 bases at V and 8 bases at J, with 11 bases between the two ends. The CDR3 sequence is 12 residues long. CDR3 sequence (DNA): TGTGCCAGCAGGACTAGTGGGGACATTCAGTACTTC. Protein product: CASRTSGDIQYF.

This sequence joins TRBV7-2 and TRBJ2-1; D ambiguous. The CDR3 consists of 14 residues. The V gene's germline CDR1 is SGHTA and CDR2 FQGNSA. Trimming took off 1 base at V and 6 bases at J, with 10 bases between the two ends. This chain's CDR3 is CASSLEQIGNEQFF. CDR3 sequence (DNA): TGTGCCAGCAGCTTAGAACAGATTGGCAATGAGCAGTTCTTC.

V usage is TRBV6-5 and J usage is TRBJ2-4; 10 bases are shared with TRBD1. Germline V lookup: CDR1 MNHEY, CDR2 SVGAGI. With 5 bases clipped from V and 6 bases from J, the junction kept 4 bases outside the gene matches. This CDR3 contains 14 residues. CDR3 bases: TGTGCCAGCAGTGACAGGGGGCTTAGAAACATTCAGTACTTC. Its translation is CASSDRGLRNIQYF.

J is TRBJ2-3 and V is TRBV7-6, with D maybe TRBD1 (5 bases). CDR1 SGHVS and CDR2 FNYEAQ come from the germline V gene. V was clipped by 3 bases and J by 2 bases, with 9 bases between them. The CDR3 has 14 amino acids. The CDR3 sequence: CASSFDRYTDTQYF. In DNA, the CDR3 is TGTGCCAGCAGCTTCGACAGATACACAGATACGCAGTATTTT.

This clone was detected only once. V is TRBV6-1 and J is TRBJ2-5; TRBD2 agrees at 10 bases. The tail of the sequence fits TRBJ2-7 better, so the J call may be wrong. Germline values: CDR1 MNHNS, CDR2 SASEGT. CDR3 length: 15 amino acids. The DNA for the CDR3 is TGTGCCAGCAGTGGGCTAGCGGGGGCTTCCTACGAGCAGTACTTC. Amino acids: CASSGLAGASYEQYF.

The chain carries TRBV9 and TRBJ1-2, with D tentatively TRBD1 (6 bases). The CDR3 has 14 residues. Per the germline V gene, CDR1 is SGDLS and CDR2 is YYNGEE. V lost 4 bases and J 3 bases, leaving 13 bases between the germline ends. CDR3 sequence: CASSTLDSHYGYTF. Here the CDR3 DNA reads TGTGCCAGCAGCACGTTGGACAGCCACTATGGCTACACCTTC.

This clone was picked up one time. J is TRBJ2-4 and V is TRBV19; D is unclear. CDR3 length: 15 amino acids. V lost 9 bases and J 1 base, leaving 16 bases between the germline ends. Germline loops: CDR1 LNHDA, CDR2 SQIVND (reference sequence). DNA of the CDR3: TGTGCCAGCCGGCTTGAGGCCGGGGCCAAAAACATTCAGTACTTC. Amino acid sequence: CASRLEAGAKNIQYF.

V and J are TRBV18 and TRBJ2-5; the D gene is possibly TRBD2 (6 bases). Trimming left V 2 bases short and J 1 base short, with 8 bases between. This CDR3 contains 14 residues. Germline loops: CDR1 KGHSH, CDR2 LQKENI. CDR3 bases: TGTGCCAGCTCACCAAAGGGACTCCAAGAGACCCAGTACTTC. Amino acids: CASSPKGLQETQYF.

This clone was seen just once. The genes are TRBV5-6 and TRBJ2-3; D may be TRBD1 (5 bases). CDR1 and CDR2 from the germline V gene are SGHDT and YYEEEE. The CDR3 has 14 amino acids. V lost 1 base and J lost 4, with 10 bases in between. CDR3 coding DNA: TGTGCCAGCAGCTTGTCGGCAGGGCCAGATACGCAGTATTTT. Amino acids: CASSLSAGPDTQYF.

The chain has TRBV7-9 and TRBJ2-7; 12 positions agree with TRBD2. The J call could be wrong; TRBJ2-5 is a better fit for the DNA end. Germline lookup yields CDR1 SEHNR and CDR2 FQNEAQ (reference sequence). This CDR3 is 17 amino acids long. Written as DNA, the CDR3 is TGTGCCAGCAGCTTAGAGCCTAGCGGGGGGGTAAAAGAGACCCAGTACTTC. It specifies CASSLEPSGGVKETQYF.

V is TRBV6-5 and J is TRBJ1-4, with D hard to call. Germline V gene data show CDR1 as MNHEY and CDR2 as SVGAGI. V lost 0 bases and J 0 bases, leaving 8 bases between the germline ends. The CDR3 contains 16 residues. The CDR3 DNA is TGTGCCAGCAGTTACTCTCACACTACAACTAATGAAAAACTGTTTTTT. Translated: CASSYSHTTTNEKLFF.

This chain connects TRBV28 to TRBJ1-2, with D possibly matching TRBD1 (5 bases). V was cut by 3 bases and J by 4 bases, with 15 bases left in between. CDR1 and CDR2 (germline): MDHEN, SYDVKM. CDR3 size: 15 residues. The CDR3 spells CASSFGGEGVYGYTF. DNA for the CDR3: TGTGCCAGCAGTTTCGGAGGGGAAGGTGTCTATGGCTACACCTTC.

The chain couples TRBV11-2 to TRBJ1-2; a weak D match, TRBD1 (6 bases). From germline, CDR1 is SGHAT and CDR2 FQNNGV. There are 13 residues in the CDR3. Trimming left V 0 bases short and J 10 bases short, with 12 bases between. CDR3: CASSLDDRSPYTF. The CDR3 DNA reads as TGTGCCAGCAGCTTAGACGACAGGAGCCCCTACACCTTC.